A single sample is the source of the 7 T cell receptor beta chains below, sequenced in a study of regulatory T cells in long-lasting Graves disease. Assembly of TCR beta libraries relied on iRepertoire HTBI primers together with Arm-PCR of CDR3 regions. Using its own MiXCR run on the multiplex PCR reads, TCRdb lists one record per CDR3 protein. The repertoire consists of roughly 450,000 distinct CDR3 sequences, with roughly a quarter occurring once and the leading ten covering about 27%. Indicated time point: persistent/refractory GD, antithyroid drugs over 5 years with positive TRAb. TCR sequences were obtained from RNA taken from PBMCs. This specimen consisted of peripheral blood mononuclear cells (PBMCs), obtained when the disease was refractory, from a patient treated with antithyroid drugs. All receptors come from a female donor with Graves disease.

The chain recombines TRBV18 with TRBJ2-3; D is possibly TRBD2 (6 bases). Germline assignment: CDR1 KGHSH and CDR2 LQKENI. This CDR3 spans 15 amino acids. Deletions cut 0 bases from V and 4 bases from J, with 11 bases between. The chain's CDR3 is CASSPPAPGADTQYF. The CDR3 DNA sequence: TGTGCCAGCTCACCACCGGCCCCGGGAGCAGATACGCAGTATTTT.

The chain uses TRBV6-1 and TRBJ1-5, with D perhaps matching TRBD1 (5 bases). CDR1 and CDR2 from the germline V gene are MNHNS and SASEGT. The CDR3 runs to 16 residues. Trimming pared 5 bases from V and 2 bases from J, leaving 16 bases between. CDR3 in DNA: TGTGCCAGCAGTACAAGGGGCCGGGCGGGCAATCAGCCCCAGCATTTT. Protein sequence: CASSTRGRAGNQPQHF.

The chain has TRBV28 and TRBJ1-2, with D unresolved. This CDR3 has 15 residues. Per the germline V gene, CDR1 is MDHEN and CDR2 is SYDVKM. V lost 4 bases and J 0 bases, leaving 12 bases between the germline ends. The CDR3 DNA reads as TGTGCCAGCAGTTCCCCGCGGGAGGCTAACTATGGCTACACCTTC. Translated, it gives CASSSPREANYGYTF.

J is TRBJ2-7 and V is TRBV4-3, with D hard to call. Germline V gene data show CDR1 as LGHNA and CDR2 as YSLEER. V lost 0 bases to trimming and J lost 3 bases, with 9 bases between them. The CDR3 consists of 14 residues. CDR3 residues: CASSQDKMVYEQYF. For the CDR3, the DNA is TGCGCCAGCAGCCAAGATAAGATGGTCTACGAGCAGTACTTC.

Only a few counts were recorded for this clonotype. The chain has TRBV10-3 and TRBJ1-4; 8 nucleotides match TRBD1. The length of the CDR3 is 14 residues. V gave up 10 bases and J gave up 4 bases; unmatched junction bases: 8. CDR1 and CDR2 from the germline V gene are ENHRY and SYGVKD. The CDR3 here is CATGTGSNNEKLFF. CDR3 in DNA: TGTGCCACCGGGACAGGCTCTAATAATGAAAAACTGTTTTTT.

This clonotype was detected only a few times. This chain joins TRBV20-1 and TRBJ1-4; TRBD1 aligns across 12 bases. Germline V gene sequence: CDR1 DFQATT, CDR2 SNEGSKA (reference sequence). The CDR3 is 17 amino acids. The ends lost 5 bases at V and 2 bases at J; junction bases unmatched: 9. The CDR3 protein is CSAYQPGQGATNEKLFF. The CDR3 region has the DNA TGCAGTGCTTACCAACCGGGACAGGGGGCCACTAATGAAAAACTGTTTTTT.

This chain connects TRBV10-3 to TRBJ1-5; no reliable D call. Germline CDR1 ENHRY, CDR2 SYGVKD. Trimming shortened V by 6 bases and J by 0 bases, and 12 bases separated the two germline ends. This CDR3 spans 15 amino acids. The CDR3 nucleotides are TGTGCCATCAGAGCTAAGACGGATAGCAATCAGCCCCAGCATTTT. Protein: CAIRAKTDSNQPQHF.